The source of this T cell receptor beta chain is a study of cytomegalovirus exposure and HLA in healthy donors. Notes on the study in general: Through in vitro validation, three CMV-associated chains were shown to be specific for CMV antigens. With later analysis, a missense DCLRE1C variant became linked to TCR beta V- and J-gene trimming. The study had only CMV serostatus as immune exposure information.

Both 60 Vbeta primers and 13 Jbeta primers went into the PCR. Sequencing used immunoSEQ multiplex PCR; TCRdb keeps in-frame clones, though not all of them. The repertoire holds tens of thousands of clones, with approximately 84% as singletons. Donors likely had unrecorded immune exposures despite being nominally healthy when sampled. In the case of this clone: The antigen is unknown. At the DNA level, this CDR3 is encoded by other sequences in the same sample as well.

The CDR3 length is 14 residues. CDR1 and CDR2 (germline): MNHEY, SVGAGI. Trimming left V 0 bases short and J 2 bases short, with 7 bases between. The chain employs TRBV6-5 and TRBJ1-1, with D unclear. Sequencing was carried out using PBMCs. The clonotype comes from a girl under 10 years old in good health and CMV-seropositive. CDR3 nucleotides: TGTGCCAGCAGTTACTCGCGGGGAAACACTGAAGCTTTCTTT. This sequence encodes CASSYSRGNTEAFF.